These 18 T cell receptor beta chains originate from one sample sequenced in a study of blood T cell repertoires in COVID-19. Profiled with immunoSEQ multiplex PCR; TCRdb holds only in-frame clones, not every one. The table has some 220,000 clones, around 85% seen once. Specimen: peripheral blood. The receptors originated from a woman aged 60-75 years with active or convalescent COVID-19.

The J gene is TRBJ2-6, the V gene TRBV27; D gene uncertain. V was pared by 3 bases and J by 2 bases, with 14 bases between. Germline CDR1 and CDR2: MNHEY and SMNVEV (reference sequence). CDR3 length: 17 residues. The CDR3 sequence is CASSFRKRLTGANVLTF. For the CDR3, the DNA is TGTGCCAGCAGTTTCCGGAAGAGGCTCACTGGGGCCAACGTCCTGACTTTC.

The chain's CDR3 is CASSTGTDHQETQYF. Written as DNA, the CDR3 is TGCGCCAGCAGCACCGGGACAGACCACCAAGAGACCCAGTACTTC. The V gene is TRBV5-1, the J gene TRBJ2-5, with TRBD1 matching 7 bases. Germline-derived CDR1 and CDR2 are SGHRS and YFSETQ. V shed 4 bases and J 0 bases; nucleotides not matched to a gene: 6. The CDR3 is 15 amino acids.

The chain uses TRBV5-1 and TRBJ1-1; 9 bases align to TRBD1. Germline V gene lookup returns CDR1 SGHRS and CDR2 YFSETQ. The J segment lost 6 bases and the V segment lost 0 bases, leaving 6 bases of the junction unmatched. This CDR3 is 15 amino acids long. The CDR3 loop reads CASSLVVGQGPEAFF. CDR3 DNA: TGCGCCAGCAGCTTGGTGGTGGGACAGGGTCCTGAAGCTTTCTTT.

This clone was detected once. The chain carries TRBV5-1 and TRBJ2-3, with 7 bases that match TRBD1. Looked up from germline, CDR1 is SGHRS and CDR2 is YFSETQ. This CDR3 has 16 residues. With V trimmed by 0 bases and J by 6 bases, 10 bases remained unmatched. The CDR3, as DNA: TGCGCCAGCAGCTTGGAAAGGGGGCAAGTCGGGGATACGCAGTATTTT. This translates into CASSLERGQVGDTQYF.

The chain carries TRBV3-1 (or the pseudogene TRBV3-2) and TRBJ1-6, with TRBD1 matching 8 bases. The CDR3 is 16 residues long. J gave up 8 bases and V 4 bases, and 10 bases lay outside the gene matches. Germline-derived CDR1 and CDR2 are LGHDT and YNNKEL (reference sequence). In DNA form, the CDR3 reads TGTGCCAGCAGCCGGCCCGGGACAGGATTTGATTCACCCCTCCACTTT. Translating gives CASSRPGTGFDSPLHF.

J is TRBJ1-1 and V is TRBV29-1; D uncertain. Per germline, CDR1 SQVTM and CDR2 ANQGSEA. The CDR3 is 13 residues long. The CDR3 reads CSTARAGDTEAFF. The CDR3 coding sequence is TGCAGTACCGCGAGGGCTGGGGACACTGAAGCTTTCTTT.

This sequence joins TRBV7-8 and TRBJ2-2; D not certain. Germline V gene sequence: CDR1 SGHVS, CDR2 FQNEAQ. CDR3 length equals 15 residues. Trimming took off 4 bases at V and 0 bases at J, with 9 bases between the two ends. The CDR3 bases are TGTGCCAGCAGCTCACGCGATACGAACACCGGGGAGCTGTTTTTT. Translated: CASSSRDTNTGELFF.

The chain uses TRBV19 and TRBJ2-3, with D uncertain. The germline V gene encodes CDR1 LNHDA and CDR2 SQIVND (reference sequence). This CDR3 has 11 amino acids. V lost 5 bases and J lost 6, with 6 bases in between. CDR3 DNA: TGTGCCAGTAGTTCGGTGGATACGCAGTATTTT. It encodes CASSSVDTQYF.

Here the CDR3 reads CATSRGSYRGTEAFF. The CDR3, as DNA: TGTGCCACCAGCAGAGGAAGTTACAGGGGTACTGAAGCTTTCTTT. This chain uses TRBV15 with TRBJ1-1; the match to TRBD1 covers 7 bases. Germline trimming cut 1 base from V and 5 bases from J; bases unmatched to any gene: 7. The CDR3 covers 15 residues. The germline V gene encodes CDR1 LNHNV and CDR2 YYDKDF (reference sequence).

CDR3 region: CASSIGTSGRTDTQYF. As DNA, the CDR3 is TGTGCCAGTAGTATAGGGACTAGCGGGAGGACAGATACGCAGTATTTT. This chain uses TRBV19 with TRBJ2-3, with 14 bases matching TRBD2. The CDR3 covers 16 residues. Germline CDR1 is LNHDA and CDR2 is SQIVND (reference sequence). The V gene end was trimmed by 1 base and the J gene end by 3 bases; junction bases not matched to a gene: 0.

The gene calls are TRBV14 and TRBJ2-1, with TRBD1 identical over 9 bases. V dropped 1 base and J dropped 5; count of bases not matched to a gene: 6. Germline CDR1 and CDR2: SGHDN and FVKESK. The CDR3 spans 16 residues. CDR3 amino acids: CASSQVSGTGHNEQFF. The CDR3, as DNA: TGTGCCAGCAGCCAAGTTTCCGGGACAGGGCACAATGAGCAGTTCTTC.

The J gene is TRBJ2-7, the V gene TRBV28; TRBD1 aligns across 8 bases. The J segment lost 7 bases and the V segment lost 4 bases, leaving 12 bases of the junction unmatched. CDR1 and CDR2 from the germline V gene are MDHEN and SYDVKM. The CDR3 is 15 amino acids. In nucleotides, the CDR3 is TGTGCCAGCAGTTCTGGCAACAGGGGGACGAGGGAGCAGTACGTC. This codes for CASSSGNRGTREQYV.

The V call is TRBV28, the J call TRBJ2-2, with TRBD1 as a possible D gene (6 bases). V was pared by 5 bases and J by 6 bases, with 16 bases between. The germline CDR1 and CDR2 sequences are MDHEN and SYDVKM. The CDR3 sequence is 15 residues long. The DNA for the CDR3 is TGTGCCAGCAGTCTCCGCGCCAGGGGTGCCGGGGAGCTGTTTTTT. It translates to CASSLRARGAGELFF.

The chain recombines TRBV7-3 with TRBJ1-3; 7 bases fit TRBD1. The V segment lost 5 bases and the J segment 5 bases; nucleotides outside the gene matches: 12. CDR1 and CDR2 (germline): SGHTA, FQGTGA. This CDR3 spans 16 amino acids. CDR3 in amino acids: CASSPGGGQPRNTIYF. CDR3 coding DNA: TGTGCCAGCAGCCCGGGAGGGGGACAGCCCCGAAACACCATATATTTT.

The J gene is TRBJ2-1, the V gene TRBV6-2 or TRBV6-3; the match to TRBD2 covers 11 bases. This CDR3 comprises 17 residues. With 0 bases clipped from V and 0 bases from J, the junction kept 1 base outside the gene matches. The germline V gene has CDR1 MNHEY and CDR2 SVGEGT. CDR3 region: CASSYSGLADSYNEQFF. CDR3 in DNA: TGTGCCAGCAGTTACTCGGGACTAGCGGACTCCTACAATGAGCAGTTCTTC.

CDR3 DNA sequence: TGCGCCAGCAGCTTGCAGGGGGCTGGACATGAGCAGTTCTTC. This gives the protein CASSLQGAGHEQFF. The rearrangement links TRBV5-1 to TRBJ2-1, with TRBD1 matching over 8 bases. With V trimmed by 1 base and J by 8 bases, 5 bases remained unmatched. The CDR3 length is 14 residues. Germline V gene sequence: CDR1 SGHRS, CDR2 YFSETQ.

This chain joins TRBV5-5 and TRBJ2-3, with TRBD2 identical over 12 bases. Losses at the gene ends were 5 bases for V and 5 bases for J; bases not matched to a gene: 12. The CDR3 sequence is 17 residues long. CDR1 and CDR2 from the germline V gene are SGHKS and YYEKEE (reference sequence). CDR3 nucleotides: TGTGCCAGCAGTTCTAGCGGGGGGGCCACCCGAGGAGATACGCAGTATTTT. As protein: CASSSSGGATRGDTQYF.

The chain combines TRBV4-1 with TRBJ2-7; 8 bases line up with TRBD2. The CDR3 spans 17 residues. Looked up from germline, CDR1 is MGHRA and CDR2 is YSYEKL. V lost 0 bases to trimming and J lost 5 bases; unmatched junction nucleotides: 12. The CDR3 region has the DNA TGCGCCAGCAGCCAAGAATTAGGACGGGAGGGCCGCAACGAGCAGTACTTC. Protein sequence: CASSQELGREGRNEQYF.